These 26 T cell receptor beta chains share one sample of origin, sequenced in a study of T cell repertoires in urothelial bladder cancer (dated by TCRdb to the late 2010s). The library was prepared using the immunoSEQ multiplex PCR assay. TCRdb took this table from immuneACCESS and kept in-frame rearrangements with V and J called. Such tables lack part of the clones; where checked against another copy, unresolved V genes explain under half of the gap, and the rest is unexplained. In all, the sample holds a few thousand clones, and about 76% of those were seen once. Approximately 10% of the sample rests with the top ten. The sample taken for sequencing was tumor-infiltrating cells from bladder cancer. These receptor sequences come from a human donor with urothelial carcinoma.

This clone was found a few times. The chain is built from TRBV27 and TRBJ2-7, with D unclear. The CDR3 loop spans 13 amino acids. Germline loops: CDR1 MNHEY, CDR2 SMNVEV (reference sequence). The V end was cut by 5 bases, the J end by 6 bases, with 14 bases between. CDR3 amino acids: CASSQHVLGEQYF. CDR3 DNA: TGTGCCAGCAGTCAACACGTGCTGGGCGAGCAGTACTTC.

The genes are TRBV5-1 and TRBJ2-1; 9 nucleotides agree with TRBD1. The V segment lost 4 bases and the J segment 7 bases; nucleotides outside the gene matches: 12. Germline CDR1 and CDR2: SGHRS and YFSETQ. The CDR3 runs to 16 residues. DNA of the CDR3: TGCGCCAGCAGCATCACAGGGGGCAATGGTTATAATGAGCAGTTCTTC. This codes for CASSITGGNGYNEQFF. The full variable domain, with the rest looked up from reference TRBV5-1 and TRBJ2-1, is KAGVTQTPRYLIKTRGQQVTLSCSPISGHRSVSWYQQTPGQGLQFLFEYFSETQRNKGNFPGRFSGRQFSNSRSEMNVSTLELGDSALYLCASSITGGNGYNEQFFGPGTRLTVL.

Concerning this clone: Other DNA sequences in the sample encode the same CDR3. The V call is TRBV5-4, the J call TRBJ2-6, with 7 bases aligning to TRBD2. The CDR3 spans 17 residues. With 1 base clipped from V and 1 base from J, the junction kept 5 bases outside the gene matches. Germline lookup yields CDR1 SGHNT and CDR2 YYREEE (reference sequence). The CDR3 nucleotides read TGTGCCAGCAGCTTGTTAATGCGGGGGTCTGGGGCCAACGTCCTGACTTTC. Translating gives CASSLLMRGSGANVLTF. Drawing the rest from reference TRBV5-4 and TRBJ2-6, the complete variable domain is ETGVTQSPTHLIKTRGQQVTLRCSSQSGHNTVSWYQQALGQGPQFIFQYYREEENGRGNFPPRFSGLQFPNYSSELNVNALELDDSALYLCASSLLMRGSGANVLTFGAGSRLTVL.

By share of the sample, this clone is large. This sequence joins TRBV19 and TRBJ2-7, with D maybe TRBD2 (5 bases). The V gene lost 2 bases and the J gene lost 3 bases, with 8 bases spanning the gap. This CDR3 has 13 amino acids. CDR1 is LNHDA and CDR2 is SQIVND in the germline V gene (reference sequence). The CDR3 sequence is CASSIQGSYEQYF. The CDR3, as DNA: TGTGCCAGTAGTATACAAGGGAGCTACGAGCAGTACTTC.

This clone was observed a few times. The J gene is TRBJ1-5, the V gene TRBV6-5; no clear D. This CDR3 has 14 amino acids. Germline CDR1 is MNHEY and CDR2 is SVGAGI. V was shortened by 6 bases and J by 5 bases, with 14 bases between the two germline ends. CDR3 loop: CASSFRGPDQPQHF. In DNA form, the CDR3 reads TGTGCCAGCAGCTTTCGTGGACCCGATCAGCCCCAGCATTTT.

V gene TRBV5-4 combines with J gene TRBJ2-3; no clear D gene. The CDR3 consists of 16 residues. The germline V gene has CDR1 SGHNT and CDR2 YYREEE (reference sequence). V was shortened by 4 bases and J by 2 bases, with 17 bases between the two germline ends. In DNA, the CDR3 is TGTGCCAGCAGCCTCACCACCGGGCCAACCACAGATACGCAGTATTTT. It is translated as CASSLTTGPTTDTQYF. The full variable domain, completed using reference TRBV5-4 and TRBJ2-3, is ETGVTQSPTHLIKTRGQQVTLRCSSQSGHNTVSWYQQALGQGPQFIFQYYREEENGRGNFPPRFSGLQFPNYSSELNVNALELDDSALYLCASSLTTGPTTDTQYFGPGTRLTVL.

This CDR3 reads CASSFSGTNNEQFF. The CDR3 DNA sequence: TGTGCCAGCAGCTTTTCTGGCACAAACAATGAGCAGTTCTTC. This rearrangement joins TRBV7-2 to TRBJ2-1; no clear D gene. Germline lookup yields CDR1 SGHTA and CDR2 FQGNSA. The CDR3 runs 14 residues. The ends were cut back, 3 bases at V and 5 bases at J, with 11 bases in the middle.

The chain joins TRBV5-1 to TRBJ1-6; D is uncertain. The CDR3 runs to 14 residues. CDR1 and CDR2 (germline): SGHRS, YFSETQ. The germline V and J ends were trimmed by 5 bases and 9 bases, with 15 bases remaining between them. CDR3 amino acids: CASSPEEGGSPLHF. As DNA, the CDR3 is TGCGCCAGCAGTCCCGAGGAAGGAGGTTCACCCCTCCACTTT.

J is TRBJ2-2 and V is TRBV7-3; 9 nucleotides line up with TRBD1. This CDR3 is 16 amino acids long. Germline V gives CDR1 SGHTA, CDR2 FQGTGA. The trim removed 0 bases at V and 6 bases at J, leaving 5 bases unmatched. CDR3 in amino acids: CASSLTGTGLPGELFF. As DNA, the CDR3 is TGTGCCAGCAGCTTAACCGGGACAGGGCTACCCGGGGAGCTGTTTTTT.

The J gene is TRBJ2-1, the V gene TRBV21-1; the table calls TRBD2, which could not be checked here. TRBV21-1 constitutes a pseudogene. CDR3 length: 14 residues. CDR3 bases: TGTGCCAGCAGCTTACGGAGGGCCCCCAATGAGCAGTTCTTC. Translated: CASSLRRAPNEQFF.

The chain links TRBV7-2 to TRBJ2-1; 8 bases line up with TRBD2. Trimming cost V 8 bases and J 5 bases; bases outside gene matches: 8. The CDR3 has 14 residues. The V gene's germline CDR1 is SGHTA and CDR2 FQGNSA. DNA for the CDR3: TGTGCCAGCGATAGCGGGATTATAAACAATGAGCAGTTCTTC. This encodes CASDSGIINNEQFF.

The chain couples TRBV7-7 to TRBJ2-3; perhaps TRBD2 as D (6 bases). CDR1 is SSHAT and CDR2 is FNYEAQ in the germline V gene (reference sequence). This CDR3 is 14 amino acids long. V was trimmed by 3 bases and J by 2 bases, leaving 9 bases between them. CDR3 DNA: TGTGCCAGCAGCTTCGGCGGGGTCACAGATACGCAGTATTTT. Translation: CASSFGGVTDTQYF.

CDR3 coding DNA: TGTGCCTGGAGCCCAGGTCAAAATTGGGCCCAGCATTTT. It specifies CAWSPGQNWAQHF. The genes are TRBV30 and TRBJ1-5, with D uncertain. Trimming pared 3 bases from V and 11 bases from J, leaving 17 bases between. The CDR3 covers 13 residues. Germline V gives CDR1 GTSNPN, CDR2 SVGIG (reference sequence).

The J gene is TRBJ1-4, the V gene TRBV30, with unresolved D. This CDR3 is 14 amino acids long. Trimming took off 3 bases at V and 5 bases at J, with 13 bases between the two ends. The germline V gene encodes CDR1 GTSNPN and CDR2 SVGIG (reference sequence). The CDR3 DNA reads TGTGCCTGGAGGGGCCACGCGGCGAATGAAAAACTGTTTTTT. This translates into CAWRGHAANEKLFF.

The rearrangement uses TRBV7-9 and TRBJ2-1; D is unclear. The CDR3 length is 11 residues. V lost 1 base, J lost 8 bases, and 3 bases lay in between. Germline CDR1 and CDR2: SEHNR and FQNEAQ (reference sequence). The CDR3: CASSLDHEQFF. Here the CDR3 DNA reads TGTGCCAGCAGCTTAGATCATGAGCAGTTCTTC.

The J gene is TRBJ2-5, the V gene TRBV4-3, with TRBD1 as a possible D gene (5 bases). This CDR3 is built from 15 residues. Trimming took off 0 bases at V and 6 bases at J, with 14 bases between the two ends. Germline V lookup: CDR1 LGHNA, CDR2 YSLEER. CDR3 nucleotide sequence: TGCGCCAGCAGCCAAGAGGGGCTTCGGACCCAGACCCAGTACTTC. It codes for CASSQEGLRTQTQYF.

The chain carries TRBV11-3 and TRBJ2-2, with 9 bases identical to TRBD2. The CDR3 loop spans 15 amino acids. V gave up 3 bases and J gave up 5 bases; unmatched junction bases: 4. Germline lookup yields CDR1 SGHNT and CDR2 YENEEA. CDR3 loop: CASSLGLAGTGELFF. Written as DNA, the CDR3 is TGTGCCAGCAGCTTGGGACTAGCAGGGACCGGGGAGCTGTTTTTT.

The chain is built from TRBV2 and TRBJ2-7, with TRBD2 matching over 13 bases. CDR1 SNHLY and CDR2 FYNNEI come from the germline V gene. The CDR3 is made up of 18 amino acids. Trimming at V came to 8 bases and at J to 5 bases, leaving 18 bases not matched to a gene. CDR3 residues: CASFFPWTSGRVAHEQYF. The CDR3 region has the DNA TGTGCCAGCTTTTTCCCGTGGACTAGCGGGAGAGTTGCCCACGAGCAGTACTTC.

The chain links TRBV4-2 to TRBJ2-1; 11 nucleotides agree with TRBD2. J was trimmed by 6 bases and V by 0 bases; bases with no gene match: 4. The V gene's germline CDR1 is LGHNA and CDR2 YNFKEQ. This CDR3 contains 16 residues. This chain's CDR3 is CASSQEGTSGPNEQFF. The DNA for the CDR3 is TGTGCCAGCAGCCAAGAAGGGACTAGCGGCCCCAATGAGCAGTTCTTC.

V is TRBV5-5 and J is TRBJ1-1; D may be TRBD1 (5 bases). This CDR3 comprises 13 residues. The germline V gene encodes CDR1 SGHKS and CDR2 YYEKEE (reference sequence). Trimming removed 4 bases from V and 5 bases from J, with 12 bases in between. CDR3 protein: CASSHQGMTEAFF. CDR3 in DNA: TGTGCCAGCAGCCATCAGGGTATGACTGAAGCTTTCTTT.

The chain recombines TRBV6-5 with TRBJ2-2, with D uncertain. The CDR3 is made up of 12 amino acids. The germline CDR1 and CDR2 sequences are MNHEY and SVGAGI. Trimming took 6 bases from V and 6 from J, leaving 8 bases between them. CDR3 sequence reads: CASRSNAGELFF. The CDR3 DNA follows: TGTGCCAGCAGATCCAATGCCGGGGAGCTGTTTTTT.

This clone was seen a few times. This rearrangement joins TRBV13 to TRBJ2-3; 16 bases line up with TRBD2. J was trimmed by 4 bases and V by 5 bases; bases with no gene match: 6. The CDR3 consists of 17 residues. Germline V gives CDR1 PRHDT, CDR2 FYEKMQ (reference sequence). CDR3 sequence (DNA): TGTGCCAGCAGCGACGGGACTAGCGGGAGGGCAGCAGATACGCAGTATTTT. It specifies CASSDGTSGRAADTQYF.

Remarks on this clone: The sample contains more than one DNA sequence encoding this CDR3. This sequence joins TRBV27 and TRBJ2-7, with TRBD2 identical over 7 bases. The J segment lost 7 bases and the V segment lost 2 bases, leaving 8 bases of the junction unmatched. Germline V gene data show CDR1 as MNHEY and CDR2 as SMNVEV (reference sequence). The CDR3 runs to 14 residues. The CDR3 here is CASSLQGLLGEQYF. CDR3 coding DNA: TGTGCCAGCAGTTTACAGGGACTACTGGGAGAGCAGTACTTC.

The V call is TRBV27, the J call TRBJ2-6, with D perhaps matching TRBD1 (6 bases). This CDR3 has 15 amino acids. The germline V gene encodes CDR1 MNHEY and CDR2 SMNVEV (reference sequence). Deletions cut 6 bases from V and 4 bases from J, with 13 bases between. In nucleotides, the CDR3 is TGTGCCAGCAGAGGACCAGGGGCCGGGGCCAACGTCCTGACTTTC. Its protein is CASRGPGAGANVLTF.

This rearrangement joins TRBV27 to TRBJ1-6, with 7 bases identical to TRBD1. Germline CDR1 MNHEY, CDR2 SMNVEV (reference sequence). CDR3 length: 12 residues. The trim removed 7 bases at V and 13 bases at J, leaving 7 bases unmatched. CDR3 in DNA: TGTGCCAGCAAGCCCCAGGGGGGTCCCCTCCACTTT. Translation: CASKPQGGPLHF.

This clone came up once. The chain is built from TRBV18 and TRBJ2-7; 7 bases are a match to TRBD2. The V segment lost 3 bases and the J segment 0 bases; nucleotides outside the gene matches: 5. The CDR3 totals 15 residues. Germline CDR1 KGHSH, CDR2 LQKENI. CDR3 in DNA: TGTGCCAGCTCACCTACCCGGGGGGTCTCCTACGAGCAGTACTTC. It encodes CASSPTRGVSYEQYF.